The 10 T cell receptor beta chains below were found in one sample sequenced in a study of T cell responses to AZD1222 COVID-19 vaccine. TCRdb's copy holds only in-frame clones and misses some; the assay was immunoSEQ multiplex PCR. The table includes 30,000 to 35,000 clones, 80% to 90% detected once. Source: peripheral blood, taken on day 0 of AZD1222 vaccination. These receptors originate from an adult in good health.

The CDR3 here is CASSLKDGNSPLHF. In nucleotides, the CDR3 is TGTGCCAGCTCACTGAAGGACGGGAATTCACCCCTCCACTTT. The chain links TRBV18 to TRBJ1-6; D remains ambiguous. The CDR3 loop spans 14 amino acids. The ends were cut back, 4 bases at V and 7 bases at J, with 11 bases in the middle. Germline loops: CDR1 KGHSH, CDR2 LQKENI.

The V gene is TRBV27, the J gene TRBJ1-2; maybe TRBD1 (6 bases). V lost 5 bases and J lost 0, with 10 bases in between. The CDR3 sequence is 14 residues long. Per the germline V gene, CDR1 is MNHEY and CDR2 is SMNVEV (reference sequence). The CDR3 DNA reads TGTGCCAGCAGTAACAGGGATTCTAACTATGGCTACACCTTC. Translated: CASSNRDSNYGYTF.

This clone was observed a few times. The genes are TRBV5-4 and TRBJ1-2; the match to TRBD1 covers 9 bases. Germline V gives CDR1 SGHNT, CDR2 YYREEE (reference sequence). J was trimmed by 8 bases and V by 4 bases; bases with no gene match: 15. This CDR3 has 16 residues. The CDR3 protein is CASSGGPGQGFLGYTF. The CDR3 DNA is TGTGCCAGCAGCGGAGGCCCGGGACAGGGCTTCCTCGGCTACACCTTC.

The rearrangement uses TRBV27 and TRBJ2-5; TRBD1 might be the D (6 bases). V was cut by 6 bases and J by 5 bases, with 13 bases left in between. The CDR3 has 13 residues. Germline V lookup: CDR1 MNHEY, CDR2 SMNVEV (reference sequence). The DNA of the CDR3 is TGTGCCAGCAGCCAGGGTAGGGGGGAGACCCAGTACTTC. Translation: CASSQGRGETQYF.

V is TRBV19 and J is TRBJ1-5, with D possibly being TRBD1 (6 bases). V lost 1 base, J lost 2 bases, and 12 bases lay in between. Germline V lookup: CDR1 LNHDA, CDR2 SQIVND (reference sequence). CDR3 size: 16 residues. The CDR3 loop is CASSIVGGAGNQPQHF. Here the CDR3 DNA reads TGTGCCAGTAGTATAGTGGGGGGCGCGGGCAATCAGCCCCAGCATTTT.

The chain links TRBV7-8 to TRBJ2-3; 9 bases line up with TRBD2. CDR1 and CDR2 (germline): SGHVS, FQNEAQ. With 6 bases clipped from V and 1 base from J, the junction kept 2 bases outside the gene matches. This CDR3 spans 14 amino acids. The CDR3 spells CASRRTSGTDTQYF. For the CDR3, the DNA is TGTGCCAGCAGACGGACTAGCGGCACAGATACGCAGTATTTT. Full variable domain (outside the CDR3, taken from reference TRBV7-8 and TRBJ2-3): GAGVSQSPRYKVAKRGQDVALRCDPISGHVSLFWYQQALGQGPEFLTYFQNEAQLDKSGLPSDRFFAERPEGSVSTLKIQRTQQEDSAVYLCASRRTSGTDTQYFGPGTRLTVL.

This chain joins TRBV2 and TRBJ1-5, with 7 bases lining up with TRBD1. CDR3 size: 15 residues. CDR1 and CDR2 from the germline V gene are SNHLY and FYNNEI. The junction had 6 bases not matched to a gene; V was cut back by 3 bases and J by 4 bases. This chain's CDR3 is CASSDWDSRNQPQHF. In DNA form, the CDR3 reads TGTGCCAGCAGTGACTGGGACAGCCGAAATCAGCCCCAGCATTTT.

There are a few counts of this clone. V gene TRBV2 combines with J gene TRBJ2-2; D may be TRBD1 or TRBD2 (5 bases each). Looked up from germline, CDR1 is SNHLY and CDR2 is FYNNEI. The V and J ends lost 10 bases and 4 bases respectively, with 19 bases between them. The CDR3 covers 15 residues. Here the CDR3 reads CATPGEGLRTGELFF. As DNA, the CDR3 is TGTGCCACCCCGGGCGAGGGGTTGCGCACCGGGGAGCTGTTTTTT.

The chain has TRBV15 and TRBJ1-1; no clear D gene. CDR3 length: 13 residues. CDR1 and CDR2 from the germline V gene are LNHNV and YYDKDF (reference sequence). V lost 3 bases, J lost 11 bases, and 16 bases lay in between. The CDR3 DNA reads as TGTGCCACCAGCAGTGCTAAGGGTCCCAACGCTTTCTTT. Translating it yields CATSSAKGPNAFF.

The genes are TRBV7-6 and TRBJ1-5; TRBD1 might be the D (6 bases). This CDR3 has 15 residues. V lost 2 bases to trimming and J lost 4 bases, with 12 bases between them. CDR1 and CDR2 from the germline V gene are SGHVS and FNYEAQ. CDR3 bases: TGTGCCAGCAGCTTACAATCAGGGGCGAATCAGCCCCAGCATTTT. This encodes CASSLQSGANQPQHF.